Below are 23 T cell receptor beta chains sequenced from a single sample in a study of cytomegalovirus exposure and HLA in healthy donors (dated by TCRdb to about 2017). The library relied on the immunoSEQ multiplex PCR assay. The multiplex PCR relied on a mix of 60 forward primers for TCR Vbeta segments and 13 reverse primers for TCR Jbeta segments. TCRdb carries this immuneACCESS record with in-frame sequences only. Its versions omit some clonotypes, under half of them owing to an unresolved V gene in the studies checked, with the rest unexplained. In this sample the table shows some 130,000 clones, 75% to 80% of which occur a single time. The ten biggest clones cover approximately 0.9% of the sample. Sequenced input: PBMCs. The receptors were sampled from a woman aged 55 to 70 in good health and CMV-seronegative.

The rearrangement links TRBV27 to TRBJ1-2, with TRBD1 matching 7 bases. In germline, CDR1 is MNHEY, CDR2 SMNVEV (reference sequence). The CDR3 is 15 residues long. V lost 2 bases and J lost 7; bases outside the gene matches: 10. This chain's CDR3 is CASSLLGQGVRGYTF. The CDR3 nucleotides are TGTGCCAGCAGTTTACTCGGGCAGGGGGTTCGTGGCTACACCTTC.

This chain uses TRBV6-1 with TRBJ1-4; D is undetermined. V was trimmed by 1 base and J by 7 bases, leaving 13 bases between them. Per germline, CDR1 MNHNS and CDR2 SASEGT. The length of the CDR3 is 15 residues. The CDR3 DNA sequence: TGTGCCAGCAGTGAAGGGTGGGCAAAATCTGAAAAACTGTTTTTT. Its translation: CASSEGWAKSEKLFF.

This chain links TRBV2 with TRBJ2-3; TRBD2 matches at 11 bases. The J segment lost 0 bases and the V segment lost 7 bases, leaving 12 bases of the junction unmatched. This CDR3 contains 18 residues. Germline lookup yields CDR1 SNHLY and CDR2 FYNNEI. CDR3 sequence reads: CASNRQDGTSGSTDTQYF. The CDR3 DNA sequence: TGTGCCAGCAACCGACAGGACGGGACTAGCGGTAGCACAGATACGCAGTATTTT.

The CDR3 sequence is CASSPSEDRGYTF. The DNA of the CDR3 is TGTGCCAGCTCACCTTCGGAGGATAGAGGCTACACCTTC. This sequence joins TRBV18 and TRBJ1-2; D is undetermined. Germline V gene sequence: CDR1 KGHSH, CDR2 LQKENI. This CDR3 has 13 amino acids. V lost 3 bases and J lost 8, with 13 bases in between.

This chain's CDR3 is CASSPRDRGSYEQYF. In nucleotides, the CDR3 is TGTGCCAGCTCACCCCGGGACAGGGGCTCCTACGAGCAGTACTTC. This chain uses TRBV18 with TRBJ2-7; 10 bases map to TRBD1. Losses at the gene ends were 3 bases for V and 0 bases for J; bases not matched to a gene: 2. Germline V gene lookup returns CDR1 KGHSH and CDR2 LQKENI. This CDR3 is 15 amino acids long.

The V gene is TRBV4-1, the J gene TRBJ1-6; TRBD1 matches at 7 bases. J lost 9 bases, V lost 1 base, and 6 bases had no gene match. Germline CDR1 and CDR2: MGHRA and YSYEKL. The CDR3 sequence is 15 residues long. CDR3 in amino acids: CASSQAVTGSSPLHF. The CDR3 coding sequence is TGCGCCAGCAGCCAAGCGGTGACAGGGAGTTCACCCCTCCACTTT.

The chain links TRBV7-3 to TRBJ2-1; D ambiguous. V lost 0 bases to trimming and J lost 9 bases, with 6 bases between them. The CDR3 has 12 amino acids. From germline, CDR1 is SGHTA and CDR2 FQGTGA. Written as DNA, the CDR3 is TGTGCCAGCAGCTTAACGCCGGGTGAGCAGTTCTTC. Translating it yields CASSLTPGEQFF.

The J gene is TRBJ2-7, the V gene TRBV4-1; maybe TRBD2 (6 bases). V shed 2 bases and J shed 2 bases, with 16 bases lying between them. There are 16 residues in the CDR3. Germline CDR1 MGHRA, CDR2 YSYEKL. CDR3: CASSQIILARPYEQYF. CDR3 DNA: TGCGCCAGCAGCCAAATTATCCTAGCGCGACCCTACGAGCAGTACTTC.

The chain combines TRBV11-3 with TRBJ1-3; D is unclear. CDR3 length equals 14 residues. V shed 1 base and J shed 1 base, with 5 bases lying between them. The germline gives CDR1 SGHNT, CDR2 YENEEA. The CDR3 nucleotides are TGTGCCAGCAGCTTAGCAGGATCTGGAAACACCATATATTTT. This encodes CASSLAGSGNTIYF.

In DNA form, the CDR3 reads TGCGCCAGCAGCTTGGGAGCGGGGGGCACAGATACGCAGTATTTT. The encoded protein is CASSLGAGGTDTQYF. The chain is built from TRBV5-1 and TRBJ2-3, with 8 nucleotides matching TRBD2. J was trimmed by 1 base and V by 0 bases; bases with no gene match: 1. This CDR3 region has 15 residues. CDR1 and CDR2 (germline): SGHRS, YFSETQ.

The CDR3 region is CASSTSGKDIREQFF. For the CDR3, the DNA is TGTGCCAGCAGTACCAGCGGGAAGGATATTAGGGAGCAGTTCTTC. The chain carries TRBV7-3 and TRBJ2-1, with 7 bases identical to TRBD2. Trimming cost V 6 bases and J 10 bases; bases outside gene matches: 15. The CDR3 covers 15 residues. Germline CDR1 SGHTA, CDR2 FQGTGA. The whole variable domain, filled in from reference TRBV7-3 and TRBJ2-1, reads GAGVSQTPSNKVTEKGKYVELRCDPISGHTALYWYRQSLGQGPEFLIYFQGTGAADDSGLPNDRFFAVRPEGSVSTLKIQRTERGDSAVYLCASSTSGKDIREQFFGPGTRLTVL.

The rearrangement joins TRBV28 to TRBJ2-7; 12 bases are a match to TRBD2. The germline V gene has CDR1 MDHEN and CDR2 SYDVKM. CDR3 size: 16 residues. The V gene end was trimmed by 6 bases and the J gene end by 2 bases; junction bases not matched to a gene: 8. Written as DNA, the CDR3 is TGTGCCAGCAGCCTAGCGGGGGGGGTGACCCCCTACGAGCAGTACTTC. Translated, it gives CASSLAGGVTPYEQYF.

This chain connects TRBV2 to TRBJ1-5, with D possibly being TRBD1 (6 bases). From germline, CDR1 is SNHLY and CDR2 FYNNEI. Trimming cost V 1 base and J 6 bases, with 13 bases left between them. The CDR3 length is 15 residues. CDR3 amino acids: CASSEEVYRVQPQHF. The CDR3 DNA reads as TGTGCCAGCAGTGAAGAGGTGTACAGGGTTCAGCCCCAGCATTTT.

The J gene is TRBJ1-3, the V gene TRBV15, with D possibly TRBD1 on 5 matching bases. The germline V gene encodes CDR1 LNHNV and CDR2 YYDKDF (reference sequence). The CDR3 is 14 residues long. V dropped 1 base and J dropped 2 bases, with 6 bases sitting between them. The CDR3 here is CATSRGGAGNTIYF. The CDR3 DNA follows: TGTGCCACCAGCAGAGGGGGGGCTGGAAACACCATATATTTT.

The J gene is TRBJ2-3, the V gene TRBV9; TRBD2 matches at 16 bases. CDR3 length: 18 residues. Unmatched junction bases numbered 6, after V lost 3 bases and J lost 2 bases. Germline-derived CDR1 and CDR2 are SGDLS and YYNGEE. CDR3 region: CASSAGLAGGPLTDTQYF. CDR3 DNA sequence: TGTGCCAGCAGCGCGGGACTAGCGGGGGGGCCACTCACAGATACGCAGTATTTT.

The V gene is TRBV19, the J gene TRBJ1-4; D may be TRBD1 (6 bases). Germline assignment: CDR1 LNHDA and CDR2 SQIVND (reference sequence). V lost 3 bases to trimming and J lost 0 bases, with 11 bases between them. This CDR3 spans 16 amino acids. In DNA, the CDR3 is TGTGCCAGTAGTATTCGGCAGGGGACAACTAATGAAAAACTGTTTTTT. This translates into CASSIRQGTTNEKLFF.

The chain recombines TRBV5-1 with TRBJ2-5, with D possibly being TRBD2 (6 bases). Germline V gene sequence: CDR1 SGHRS, CDR2 YFSETQ. The V end was cut by 0 bases, the J end by 5 bases, with 11 bases between. The CDR3 contains 14 residues. The chain's CDR3 is CASSLGGAPETQYF. The CDR3 DNA sequence: TGCGCCAGCAGCTTGGGCGGGGCGCCGGAGACCCAGTACTTC.

The gene calls are TRBV2 and TRBJ1-1; 7 bases map to TRBD1. The CDR3 consists of 13 residues. The V gene end was trimmed by 6 bases and the J gene end by 5 bases; junction bases not matched to a gene: 6. The germline CDR1 and CDR2 sequences are SNHLY and FYNNEI. This CDR3 reads CASSGTVETEAFF. CDR3 DNA: TGTGCCAGCAGCGGGACAGTGGAAACTGAAGCTTTCTTT.

This sequence joins TRBV19 and TRBJ1-1; 8 nucleotides align to TRBD1. Unmatched junction bases numbered 6, after V lost 6 bases and J lost 3 bases. Germline V lookup: CDR1 LNHDA, CDR2 SQIVND (reference sequence). This CDR3 comprises 14 residues. CDR3 protein: CASRRQGKDTEAFF. The DNA of the CDR3 is TGTGCCAGTAGGCGACAGGGGAAGGACACTGAAGCTTTCTTT.

The chain joins TRBV2 to TRBJ1-5; 10 bases align to TRBD1. CDR1 and CDR2 from the germline V gene are SNHLY and FYNNEI. The CDR3 consists of 14 residues. Losses at the gene ends were 8 bases for V and 4 bases for J; bases not matched to a gene: 5. CDR3 sequence: CASVRDRGNQPQHF. The CDR3 DNA reads as TGTGCCAGCGTCCGGGACAGGGGAAATCAGCCCCAGCATTTT. Variable domain in full (rest from reference TRBV2 and TRBJ1-5): EPEVTQTPSHQVTQMGQEVILRCVPISNHLYFYWYRQILGQKVEFLVSFYNNEISEKSEIFDDQFSVERPDGSNFTLKIRSTKLEDSAMYFCASVRDRGNQPQHFGDGTRLSIL.

The CDR3 loop is CASSFGLAGSQTQYF. In DNA, the CDR3 is TGTGCCAGCAGTTTTGGACTAGCTGGTAGTCAGACCCAGTACTTC. The J gene is TRBJ2-5, the V gene TRBV28; 8 nucleotides line up with TRBD2. The CDR3 is 15 residues long. CDR1 is MDHEN and CDR2 is SYDVKM in the germline V gene. Trimming at V came to 3 bases and at J to 6 bases, leaving 9 bases not matched to a gene.

This rearrangement joins TRBV11-2 to TRBJ2-4; 10 bases map to TRBD1. The germline gives CDR1 SGHAT, CDR2 FQNNGV. CDR3 length equals 15 residues. Trimming removed 5 bases from V and 1 base from J; junction bases left unmatched: 2. The CDR3 sequence is CASSQGQGAKNIQYF. CDR3 nucleotides: TGTGCCAGCAGCCAGGGACAGGGGGCCAAAAACATTCAGTACTTC.

The V and J genes are TRBV9 and TRBJ1-1; weak D call: TRBD1 (5 bases). Germline assignment: CDR1 SGDLS and CDR2 YYNGEE. The CDR3 loop spans 15 amino acids. The ends were cut back, 1 base at V and 5 bases at J, with 15 bases in the middle. In DNA form, the CDR3 reads TGTGCCAGCAGCGTACAAGCCCAGGGAGGGACTGAAGCTTTCTTT. Translation: CASSVQAQGGTEAFF.